This TCR beta chain was identified in a study of early T cells in non-severe SARS-CoV-2 infection. Study-wide background: Sequencing input comprised bulk RNA from unsorted whole blood; chain pairing was not available. Broader study findings: Missing private and CD4 specificities, VDJdb matching favored anti-spike CD8 responses.

Attachment of unique molecular identifiers to individual cDNA molecules was performed. Each CDR3 protein gets one entry after TCRdb re-called the 5' RACE reads with MiXCR. This sample carries under 50,000 distinct CDR3 sequences, over 3.5% of them seen once, and the ten largest clones take 5% to 6.5%. This clonotype has more than one count but fewer than ten. Its antigen is not identified. V was cut by 2 bases and J by 3 bases, with 10 bases left in between. This CDR3 has 14 residues. Germline CDR1 reads GTSNPN; CDR2 reads SVGIG (reference sequence). This receptor was identified in an adult who was a healthcare worker with PCR-confirmed SARS-CoV-2 infection or an uninfected control (not recorded which). V usage is TRBV30 and J usage is TRBJ2-2; D is unresolved. Input material: whole blood. The CDR3 sequence is CAWSNRRDTGELFF. The CDR3 region has the DNA TGTGCCTGGAGTAACCGACGGGACACCGGGGAGCTGTTTTTT.